Listed below are T cell receptor beta chains from one sample, sequenced in a study of Ad26.COV2.S vaccination and SARS-CoV-2 variants. Sequencing was performed with immunoSEQ multiplex PCR; in TCRdb, only in-frame clones are kept and a portion is missing. The repertoire consists of nearly 400,000 clones, with about nine tenths occurring once and the leading ten covering under 2%. The sample was peripheral blood, taken in a trial of Ad26.COV2.S vaccine versus placebo. These receptors originate from a person aged 18 to 59 who received the Ad26.COV2.S COVID-19 vaccine or a placebo. The CDR3 runs from the conserved cysteine through the conserved F or W. The D gene is left open where the match is weak. The size field is filled for only some rows; it gives once, few, many or a size class.

clone size: NA; D gene: NA; V gene: TRBV2; J gene: TRBJ1-2; CDR3 DNA: TGTGCCAGCAGTGTTACGGACCGATCTAACTATGGCTACACCTTC; CDR3 protein: CASSVTDRSNYGYTF
clone size: NA; D gene: TRBD1; V gene: TRBV28; J gene: TRBJ2-3; CDR3 DNA: TGTGCCAGCAGTCGTCATGGCAGCGGGACAGGGACAGATACGCAGTATTTT; CDR3 protein: CASSRHGSGTGTDTQYF
clone size: NA; D gene: NA; V gene: TRBV6-5; J gene: TRBJ1-5; CDR3 DNA: TGTGCCAGCAGTCCCCCCGGGTCGAGACCCCAGCATTTT; CDR3 protein: CASSPPGSRPQHF
clone size: once; D gene: NA; V gene: TRBV5-1; J gene: TRBJ2-3; CDR3 DNA: TGCGCCAGCAGCTTGGCATCCGGCACAGATACGCAGTATTTT; CDR3 protein: CASSLASGTDTQYF
clone size: NA; D gene: NA; V gene: TRBV24-1; J gene: TRBJ2-1; CDR3 DNA: TGTGCCACCAGTGCCCCTCGGGGGGCGTGGGACAATGAGCAGTTCTTC; CDR3 protein: CATSAPRGAWDNEQFF
clone size: NA; D gene: TRBD1; V gene: TRBV28; J gene: TRBJ1-4; CDR3 DNA: TGTGCCAGCAGTCTGACCGGGACAGGGAATGAAAAACTGTTTTTT; CDR3 protein: CASSLTGTGNEKLFF
clone size: NA; D gene: NA; V gene: TRBV7-8; J gene: TRBJ2-3; CDR3 DNA: TGTGCCAGCAGCCCCGGAGGGGTAGATACGCAGTATTTT; CDR3 protein: CASSPGGVDTQYF
clone size: NA; D gene: NA; V gene: TRBV4-1; J gene: TRBJ2-1; CDR3 DNA: TGCGCCAGCAGCCACTTTAGCGAGTTTAATGAGCAGTTCTTC; CDR3 protein: CASSHFSEFNEQFF
clone size: once; D gene: NA; V gene: TRBV5-8; J gene: TRBJ1-4; CDR3 DNA: TGTGCCAGCAGCTTGGCCTGGGGGCGCTGGGAAAAACTGTTTTTT; CDR3 protein: CASSLAWGRWEKLFF
clone size: NA; D gene: TRBD2; V gene: TRBV27; J gene: TRBJ2-1; CDR3 DNA: TGTGCCAGCAGGAATGGGGGACTAGCGGGAAGAAATGAGCAGTTCTTC; CDR3 protein: CASRNGGLAGRNEQFF
clone size: NA; D gene: TRBD2; V gene: TRBV7-8; J gene: TRBJ2-7; CDR3 DNA: TGTGCCAGCAGCTACACTAGCGCCTCCTACGAGCAGTACTTC; CDR3 protein: CASSYTSASYEQYF
clone size: NA; D gene: NA; V gene: TRBV4-2; J gene: TRBJ2-1; CDR3 DNA: TGTGCCAGCAGCCCGGCCGTTAGCTCCTACAATGAGCAGTTCTTC; CDR3 protein: CASSPAVSSYNEQFF
clone size: NA; D gene: NA; V gene: TRBV24-1; J gene: TRBJ1-4; CDR3 DNA: TGTGCCACCAGTGATCCCGGTAGCGGGGGCGATGAAAAACTGTTTTTT; CDR3 protein: CATSDPGSGGDEKLFF
clone size: NA; D gene: NA; V gene: TRBV9; J gene: TRBJ2-2; CDR3 DNA: TGTGCCAGCAGCCCAGGGGGGGCTAACACCGGGGAGCTGTTTTTT; CDR3 protein: CASSPGGANTGELFF
clone size: NA; D gene: TRBD1; V gene: TRBV3-1/TRBV3-2; J gene: TRBJ2-5; CDR3 DNA: TGTGCCAGCAGCCAAGAAGGACAGGGGGAGACCCAGTACTTC; CDR3 protein: CASSQEGQGETQYF
clone size: once; D gene: NA; V gene: TRBV19; J gene: TRBJ2-7; CDR3 DNA: TGTGCCAGTAGTAGTGGGAGGTTAACTCCTACACGCGAGCAGTACTTC; CDR3 protein: CASSSGRLTPTREQYF
clone size: few; D gene: NA; V gene: TRBV15; J gene: TRBJ2-5; CDR3 DNA: TGTGCCACCAGCAGGGGGACGGAAGAGACCCAGTACTTC; CDR3 protein: CATSRGTEETQYF
clone size: NA; D gene: TRBD2; V gene: TRBV5-1; J gene: TRBJ2-5; CDR3 DNA: TGCGCCAGCTCCACTGGGGGGGGAGAGACCCAGTACTTC; CDR3 protein: CASSTGGGETQYF
clone size: NA; D gene: NA; V gene: TRBV10-3; J gene: TRBJ1-1; CDR3 DNA: TGTGCCATCAGTGAGGTCAGTGGCGACACTGAAGCTTTCTTT; CDR3 protein: CAISEVSGDTEAFF
clone size: NA; D gene: TRBD2; V gene: TRBV2; J gene: TRBJ2-2; CDR3 DNA: TGTGCCAGCAGTGCTCCTCATCGACTAGCGGGAGGGCCGGATACCGGGGAGCTGTTTTTT; CDR3 protein: CASSAPHRLAGGPDTGELFF
clone size: NA; D gene: NA; V gene: TRBV28; J gene: TRBJ1-5; CDR3 DNA: TGTGCCAGCAGTTTAGCGGACAGTAGCAATCAGCCCCAGCATTTT; CDR3 protein: CASSLADSSNQPQHF
clone size: few; D gene: TRBD2; V gene: TRBV6-1; J gene: TRBJ2-2; CDR3 DNA: TGTGCCAGCAGTGAGAGACGACTAGCGGGACCCACCGGGGAGCTGTTTTTT; CDR3 protein: CASSERRLAGPTGELFF
clone size: NA; D gene: TRBD2; V gene: TRBV14; J gene: TRBJ2-7; CDR3 DNA: TGTGCCAGCAGCCAACGACTAGCGGGCTTCCTATCCTACGAGCAGTACTTC; CDR3 protein: CASSQRLAGFLSYEQYF
clone size: NA; D gene: NA; V gene: TRBV5-1; J gene: TRBJ2-1; CDR3 DNA: TGCGCCAGCACCGGGACCGTCTCCACCCCCAATGAGCAGTTCTTC; CDR3 protein: CASTGTVSTPNEQFF
clone size: NA; D gene: NA; V gene: TRBV5-1; J gene: TRBJ2-7; CDR3 DNA: TGCGCCAGCAGCTTCACCGCGCCAAATAGGGTACTCTACGAGCAGTACTTC; CDR3 protein: CASSFTAPNRVLYEQYF
clone size: NA; D gene: NA; V gene: TRBV5-4; J gene: TRBJ1-6; CDR3 DNA: TGTGCCAGCAGCTTGGGGGCTAGGGACTCACCCCTCCACTTT; CDR3 protein: CASSLGARDSPLHF
clone size: NA; D gene: TRBD1; V gene: TRBV24-1; J gene: TRBJ2-3; CDR3 DNA: TGTGCCACCAGTGACAACAGGGGAGCAGATACGCAGTATTTT; CDR3 protein: CATSDNRGADTQYF
clone size: few; D gene: NA; V gene: TRBV5-8; J gene: TRBJ1-1; CDR3 DNA: TGTGCCAGCAGCTTGGCGGCGGGCACTGAAGCTTTCTTT; CDR3 protein: CASSLAAGTEAFF
clone size: NA; D gene: NA; V gene: TRBV5-1; J gene: TRBJ2-3; CDR3 DNA: TGCGCCAGCAGCCTGGGGACGTTTAGCACAGATACGCAGTATTTT; CDR3 protein: CASSLGTFSTDTQYF
clone size: NA; D gene: NA; V gene: TRBV15; J gene: TRBJ1-4; CDR3 DNA: TGTGCCACCAGCAGGCGACCCAATGAAAAACTGTTTTTT; CDR3 protein: CATSRRPNEKLFF
clone size: NA; D gene: TRBD2; V gene: TRBV3-1/TRBV3-2; J gene: TRBJ2-7; CDR3 DNA: TGTGCCAGCAGCCAAGAAGGCCTAGCGGGTGCCCTGGACGAGCAGTACTTC; CDR3 protein: CASSQEGLAGALDEQYF
clone size: NA; D gene: TRBD2; V gene: TRBV5-4; J gene: TRBJ2-5; CDR3 DNA: TGTGCCAGCAGCTTGGTAGGCGGGAGTGGAGAGACCCAGTACTTC; CDR3 protein: CASSLVGGSGETQYF
clone size: NA; D gene: TRBD1; V gene: TRBV3-1/TRBV3-2; J gene: TRBJ1-2; CDR3 DNA: TGTGCCAGCAGCCAAGCTCTCCGGGACAGGAACTCGTGTACCTTC; CDR3 protein: CASSQALRDRNSCTF
clone size: NA; D gene: NA; V gene: TRBV2; J gene: TRBJ1-4; CDR3 DNA: TGTGCCAGCATGGGGTCAGAAGAAAAACTGTTTTTT; CDR3 protein: CASMGSEEKLFF
clone size: NA; D gene: NA; V gene: TRBV27; J gene: TRBJ2-6; CDR3 DNA: TGTGCCAGCAGTCCCCATAGCGGGGCCAACGTCCTGACTTTC; CDR3 protein: CASSPHSGANVLTF
clone size: NA; D gene: TRBD2; V gene: TRBV5-1; J gene: TRBJ2-1; CDR3 DNA: TGCGCCAGCAGCCTCACCAGGACTAGCGGAAATGAGCAGTTCTTC; CDR3 protein: CASSLTRTSGNEQFF
clone size: NA; D gene: NA; V gene: TRBV6-1; J gene: TRBJ1-4; CDR3 DNA: TGTGCCAGCAGTGAACCGACGACTTATCTCCTCCGTTTT; CDR3 protein: CASSEPTTYLLRF
clone size: NA; D gene: TRBD1; V gene: TRBV29-1; J gene: TRBJ2-5; CDR3 DNA: TGCAGCGTTGAAGGTTTGACAGGGGGGGCACAAGAGACCCAGTACTTC; CDR3 protein: CSVEGLTGGAQETQYF
clone size: NA; D gene: TRBD2; V gene: TRBV27; J gene: TRBJ2-7; CDR3 DNA: TGTGCCAGCGCCCGGACTAGCGTCGAGCAGTACTTC; CDR3 protein: CASARTSVEQYF
clone size: NA; D gene: TRBD1; V gene: TRBV2; J gene: TRBJ1-1; CDR3 DNA: TGTGCCAGCAGAATTGACAGGGACACTGAAGCTTTCTTT; CDR3 protein: CASRIDRDTEAFF